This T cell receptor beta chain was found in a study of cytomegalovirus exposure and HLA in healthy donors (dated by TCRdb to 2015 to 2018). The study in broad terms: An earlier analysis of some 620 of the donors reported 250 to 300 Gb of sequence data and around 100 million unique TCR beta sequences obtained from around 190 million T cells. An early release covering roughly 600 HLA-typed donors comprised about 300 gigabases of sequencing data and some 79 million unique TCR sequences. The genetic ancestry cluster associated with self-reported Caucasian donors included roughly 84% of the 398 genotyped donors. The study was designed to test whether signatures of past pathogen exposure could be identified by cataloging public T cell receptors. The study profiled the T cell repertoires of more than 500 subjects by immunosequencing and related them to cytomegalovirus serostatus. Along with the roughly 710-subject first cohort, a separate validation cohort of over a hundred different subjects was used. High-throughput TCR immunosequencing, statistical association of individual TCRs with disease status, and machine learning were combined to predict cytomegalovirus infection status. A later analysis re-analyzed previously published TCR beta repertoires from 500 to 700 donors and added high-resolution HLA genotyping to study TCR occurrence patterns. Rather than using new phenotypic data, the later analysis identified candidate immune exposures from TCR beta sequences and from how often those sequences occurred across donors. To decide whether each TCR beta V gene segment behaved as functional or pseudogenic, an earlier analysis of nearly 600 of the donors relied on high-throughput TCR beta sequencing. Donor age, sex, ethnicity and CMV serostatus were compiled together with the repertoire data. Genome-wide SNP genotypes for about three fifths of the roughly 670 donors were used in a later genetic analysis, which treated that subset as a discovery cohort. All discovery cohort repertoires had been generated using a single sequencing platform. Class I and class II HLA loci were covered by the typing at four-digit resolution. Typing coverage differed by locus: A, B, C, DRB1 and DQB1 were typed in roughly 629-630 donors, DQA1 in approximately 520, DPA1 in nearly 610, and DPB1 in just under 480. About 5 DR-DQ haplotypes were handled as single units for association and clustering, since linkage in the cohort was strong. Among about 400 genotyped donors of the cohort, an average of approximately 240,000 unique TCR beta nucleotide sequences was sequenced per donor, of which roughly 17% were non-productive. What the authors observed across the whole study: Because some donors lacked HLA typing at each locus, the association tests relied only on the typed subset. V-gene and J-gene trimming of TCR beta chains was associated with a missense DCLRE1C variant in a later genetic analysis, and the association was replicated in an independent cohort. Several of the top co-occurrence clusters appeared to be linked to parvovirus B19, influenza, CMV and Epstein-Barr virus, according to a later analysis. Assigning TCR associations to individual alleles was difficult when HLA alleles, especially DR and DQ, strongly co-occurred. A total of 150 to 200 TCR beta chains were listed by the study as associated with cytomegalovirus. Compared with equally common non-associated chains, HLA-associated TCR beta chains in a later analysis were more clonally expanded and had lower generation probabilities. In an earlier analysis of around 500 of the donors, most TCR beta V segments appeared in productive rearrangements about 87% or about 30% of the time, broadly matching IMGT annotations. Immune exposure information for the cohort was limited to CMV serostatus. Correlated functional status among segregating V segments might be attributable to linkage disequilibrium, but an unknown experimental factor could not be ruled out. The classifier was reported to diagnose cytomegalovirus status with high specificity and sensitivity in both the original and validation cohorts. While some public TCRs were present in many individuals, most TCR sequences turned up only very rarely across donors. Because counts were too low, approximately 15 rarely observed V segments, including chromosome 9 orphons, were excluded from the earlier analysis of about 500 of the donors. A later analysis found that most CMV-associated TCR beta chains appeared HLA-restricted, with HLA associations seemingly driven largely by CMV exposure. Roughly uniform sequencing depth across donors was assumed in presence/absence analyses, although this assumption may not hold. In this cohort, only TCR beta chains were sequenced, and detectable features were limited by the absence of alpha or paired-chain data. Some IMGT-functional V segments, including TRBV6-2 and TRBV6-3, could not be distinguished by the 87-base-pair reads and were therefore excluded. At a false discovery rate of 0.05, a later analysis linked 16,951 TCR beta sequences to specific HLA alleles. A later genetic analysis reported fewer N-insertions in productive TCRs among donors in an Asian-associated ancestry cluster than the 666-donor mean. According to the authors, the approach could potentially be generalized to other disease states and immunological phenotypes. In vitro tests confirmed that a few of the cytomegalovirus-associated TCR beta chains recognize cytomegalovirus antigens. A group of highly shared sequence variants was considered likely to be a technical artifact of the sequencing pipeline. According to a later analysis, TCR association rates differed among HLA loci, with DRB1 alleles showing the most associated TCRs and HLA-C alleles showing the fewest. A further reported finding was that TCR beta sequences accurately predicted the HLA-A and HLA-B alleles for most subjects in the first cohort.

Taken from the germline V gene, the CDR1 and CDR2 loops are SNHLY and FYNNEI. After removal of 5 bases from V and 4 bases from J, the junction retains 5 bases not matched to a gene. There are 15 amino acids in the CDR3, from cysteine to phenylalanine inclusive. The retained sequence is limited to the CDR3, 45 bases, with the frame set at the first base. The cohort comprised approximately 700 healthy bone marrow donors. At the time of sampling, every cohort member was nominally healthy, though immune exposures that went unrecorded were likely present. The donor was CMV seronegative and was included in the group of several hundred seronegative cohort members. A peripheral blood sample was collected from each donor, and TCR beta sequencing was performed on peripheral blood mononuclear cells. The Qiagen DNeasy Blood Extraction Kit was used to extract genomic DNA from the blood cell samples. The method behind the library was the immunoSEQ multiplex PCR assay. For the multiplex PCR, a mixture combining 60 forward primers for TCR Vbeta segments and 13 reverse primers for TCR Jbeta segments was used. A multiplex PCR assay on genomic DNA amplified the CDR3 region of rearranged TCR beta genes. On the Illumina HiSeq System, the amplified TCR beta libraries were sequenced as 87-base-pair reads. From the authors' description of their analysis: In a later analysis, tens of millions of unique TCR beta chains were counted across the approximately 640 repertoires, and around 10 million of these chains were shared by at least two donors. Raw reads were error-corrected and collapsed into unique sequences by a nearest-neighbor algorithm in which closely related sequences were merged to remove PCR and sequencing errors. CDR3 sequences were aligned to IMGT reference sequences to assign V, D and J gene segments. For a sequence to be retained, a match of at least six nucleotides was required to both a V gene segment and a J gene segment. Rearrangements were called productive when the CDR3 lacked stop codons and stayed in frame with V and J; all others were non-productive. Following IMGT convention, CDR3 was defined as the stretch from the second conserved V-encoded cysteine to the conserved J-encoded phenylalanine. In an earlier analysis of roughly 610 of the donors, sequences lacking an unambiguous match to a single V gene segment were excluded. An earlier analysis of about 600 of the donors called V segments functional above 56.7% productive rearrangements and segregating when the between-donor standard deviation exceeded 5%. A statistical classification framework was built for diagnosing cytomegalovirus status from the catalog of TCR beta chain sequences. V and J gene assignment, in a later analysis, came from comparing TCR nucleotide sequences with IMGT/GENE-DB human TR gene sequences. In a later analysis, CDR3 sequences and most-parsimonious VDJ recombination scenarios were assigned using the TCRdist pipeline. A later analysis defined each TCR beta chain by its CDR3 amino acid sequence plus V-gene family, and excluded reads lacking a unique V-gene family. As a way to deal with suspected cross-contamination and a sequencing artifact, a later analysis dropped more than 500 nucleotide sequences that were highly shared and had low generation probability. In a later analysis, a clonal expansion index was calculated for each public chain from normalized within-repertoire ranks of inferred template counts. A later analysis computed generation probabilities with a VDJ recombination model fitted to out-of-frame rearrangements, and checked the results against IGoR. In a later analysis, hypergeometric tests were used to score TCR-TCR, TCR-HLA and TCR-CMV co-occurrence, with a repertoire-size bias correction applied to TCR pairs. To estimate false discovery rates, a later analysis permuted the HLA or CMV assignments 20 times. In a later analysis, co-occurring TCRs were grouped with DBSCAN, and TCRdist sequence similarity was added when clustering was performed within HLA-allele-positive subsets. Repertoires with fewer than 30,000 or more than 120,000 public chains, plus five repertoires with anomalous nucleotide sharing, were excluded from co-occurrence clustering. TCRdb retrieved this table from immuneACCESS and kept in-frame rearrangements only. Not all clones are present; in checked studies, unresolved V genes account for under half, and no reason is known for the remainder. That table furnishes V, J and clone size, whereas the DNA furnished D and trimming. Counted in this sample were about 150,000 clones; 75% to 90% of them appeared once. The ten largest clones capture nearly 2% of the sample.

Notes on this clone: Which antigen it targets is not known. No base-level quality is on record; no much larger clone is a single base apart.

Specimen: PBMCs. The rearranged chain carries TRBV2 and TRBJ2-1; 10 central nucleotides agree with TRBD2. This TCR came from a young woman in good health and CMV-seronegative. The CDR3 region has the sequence CASSPTSGTYNEQFF. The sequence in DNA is TGTGCCAGCAGTCCTACTAGCGGGACGTACAATGAGCAGTTCTTC.